This T cell receptor (beta chain) was recorded in a study of blood T cell repertoires in COVID-19 (dated by TCRdb to between 2020 and 2021). In the study overall: Collaborator samples came from the United States, Italy and Spain and covered acute and convalescent phases of COVID-19. The material from the prospective study consisted of cDNA or gDNA derived from T cells, B-cell-depleted T cells, or PBMCs. Where available, HLA class I and class II types were obtained from metadata supplied by the sample provider rather than from assay-based typing. Samples were obtained from the ongoing ImmuneRACE study (first 160 participants) and from 1,254 subjects provided by 6 global collaborators. A de-identified subject ID, COVID-19 status, age in years and sex were almost always included in the sample metadata. The repertoires were released in a freely available public database intended as a resource for research on the immune response to SARS-CoV-2. Deeply sampled blood TCRbeta repertoires from subjects exposed to, actively infected with, or recovered from COVID-19 were included in the dataset. What the research found in general, with its limitations: Clinical and demographic metadata were provided uncurated, with the amount varying by source and participant.

Participants in the prospective study were enrolled through a virtual design, were aged about 18 to 90 years, and lived in fewer than 30 United States geographic areas. In the prospective study, participants were assigned to cohorts based on the clinical history participants reported in a screening survey and a study questionnaire. Exposed participants were defined as having been in contact with someone with a PCR-confirmed or clinician-diagnosed COVID-19 case within 2 weeks of study entry. Mobile phlebotomists in the prospective study collected whole blood, serum and a nasopharyngeal or oropharyngeal swab from every participant. Additional blood draws and questionnaires over an approximately 2-month period could optionally be provided by prospective study participants. Blood samples from the prospective study were shipped frozen or at room temperature prior to DNA extraction. Measured from the cysteine to the phenylalanine, the CDR3 is 13 residues long. The read is trimmed to its CDR3 DNA, 39 bases read in frame from base 1. CDR1 is given as MNHEY and CDR2 as SVGAGI, both from the germline V gene. V is shortened by 8 bases, J by 3 bases, and the region joining them spans 13 bases.

This clone was picked up a small number of times. The specificity of this receptor is unknown. Qualities for individual bases were not recorded, and no much larger clone is one base off. TCRbeta CDR3 regions were amplified from genomic DNA using the immunoSEQ Assay, a bias-controlled multiplex PCR. The study's own analysis went as follows. Nucleated cell counts per sample were estimated from amplification of reference gene primers within the assay. Sequence reads were collapsed and filtered to measure the absolute abundance of every unique TCRbeta CDR3 rearrangement. For each sample, productive Simpson clonality was calculated as the square root of Simpson's diversity index over productive rearrangements. TCRdb holds this immuneACCESS table with in-frame rearrangements only. Some clones are missing; in checked studies, unresolved V genes explain under half, and the rest has no known cause. V and J calls and clone size are given by that table; D and trimming were obtained from the DNA. A total of a few hundred thousand clones appear in this sample, approximately 89% of them only once. The top ten hold less than 3.5% of the sample.

The sequenced sample consisted of PBMCs or T cells enriched from blood (not recorded which). The clonotype comes from a woman between 45 and 65 years old who had been exposed to COVID-19. The chain is assembled from TRBV6-5 and TRBJ1-1; confidence is insufficient to name the D gene. The nucleotide sequence is TGTGCCAGCCGACCGGGGTCCCACACTGAAGCTTTCTTT. This codes for CASRPGSHTEAFF.